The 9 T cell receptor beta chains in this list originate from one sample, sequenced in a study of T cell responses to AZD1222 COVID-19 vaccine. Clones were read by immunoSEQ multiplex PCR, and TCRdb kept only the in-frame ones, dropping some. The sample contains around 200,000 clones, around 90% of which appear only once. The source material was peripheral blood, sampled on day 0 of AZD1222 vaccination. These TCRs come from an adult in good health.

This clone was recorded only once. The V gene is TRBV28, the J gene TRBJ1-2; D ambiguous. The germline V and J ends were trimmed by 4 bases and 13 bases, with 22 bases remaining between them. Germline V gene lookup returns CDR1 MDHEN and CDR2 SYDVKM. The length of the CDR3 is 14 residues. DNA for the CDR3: TGTGCCAGCAGTTCGGGTCCGGAACGGAGAGGTTTCACCTTC. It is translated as CASSSGPERRGFTF.

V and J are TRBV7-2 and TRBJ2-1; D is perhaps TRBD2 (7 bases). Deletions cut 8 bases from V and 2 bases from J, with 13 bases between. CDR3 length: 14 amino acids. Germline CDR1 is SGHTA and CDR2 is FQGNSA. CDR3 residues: CASLRGGAYNEQFF. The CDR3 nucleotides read TGTGCCAGCTTGAGAGGGGGGGCCTACAATGAGCAGTTCTTC.

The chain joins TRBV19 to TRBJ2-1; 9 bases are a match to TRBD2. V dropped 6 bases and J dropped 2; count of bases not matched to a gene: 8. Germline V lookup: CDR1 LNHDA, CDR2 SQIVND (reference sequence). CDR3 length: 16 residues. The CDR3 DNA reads TGTGCCAGTAGCATGACTAGCGGACGGACCTACAATGAGCAGTTCTTC. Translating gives CASSMTSGRTYNEQFF.

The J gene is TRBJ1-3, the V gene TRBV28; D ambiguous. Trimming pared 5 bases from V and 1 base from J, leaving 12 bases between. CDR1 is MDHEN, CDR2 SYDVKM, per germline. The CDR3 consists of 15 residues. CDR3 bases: TGTGCCAGCAGTGAGGTCAGGAAGTCTGGAAACACCATATATTTT. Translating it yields CASSEVRKSGNTIYF.

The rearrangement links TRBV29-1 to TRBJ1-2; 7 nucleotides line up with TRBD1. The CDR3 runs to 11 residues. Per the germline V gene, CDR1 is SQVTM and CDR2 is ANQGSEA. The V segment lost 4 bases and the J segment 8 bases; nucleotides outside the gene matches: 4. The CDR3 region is CSVGTGWGYTF. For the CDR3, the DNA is TGCAGCGTTGGGACAGGTTGGGGCTACACCTTC.

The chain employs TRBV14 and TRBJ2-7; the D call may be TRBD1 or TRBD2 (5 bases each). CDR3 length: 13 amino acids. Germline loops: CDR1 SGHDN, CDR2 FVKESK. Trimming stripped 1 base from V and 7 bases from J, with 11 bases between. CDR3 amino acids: CASSQAWDLEQYF. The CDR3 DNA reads TGTGCCAGCAGCCAAGCTTGGGACCTAGAGCAGTACTTC.

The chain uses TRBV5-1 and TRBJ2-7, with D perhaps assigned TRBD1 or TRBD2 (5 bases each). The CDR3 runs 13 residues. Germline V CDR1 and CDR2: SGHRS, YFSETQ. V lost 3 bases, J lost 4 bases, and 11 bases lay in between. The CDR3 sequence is CASSWDAKYEQYF. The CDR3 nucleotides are TGCGCCAGCAGCTGGGACGCAAAGTACGAGCAGTACTTC.

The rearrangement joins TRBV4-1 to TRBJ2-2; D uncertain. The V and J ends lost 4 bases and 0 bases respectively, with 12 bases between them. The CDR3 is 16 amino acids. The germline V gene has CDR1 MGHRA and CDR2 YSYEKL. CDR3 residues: CASSLTLGTNTGELFF. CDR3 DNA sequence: TGCGCCAGCAGCCTAACCCTAGGTACGAACACCGGGGAGCTGTTTTTT.

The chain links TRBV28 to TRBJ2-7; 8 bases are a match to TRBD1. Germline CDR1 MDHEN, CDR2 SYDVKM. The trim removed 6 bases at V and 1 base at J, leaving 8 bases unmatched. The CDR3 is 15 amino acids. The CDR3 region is CASRSPGQASYEQYF. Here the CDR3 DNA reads TGTGCCAGCAGATCTCCGGGACAGGCTTCCTACGAGCAGTACTTC.